This is a list of T cell receptor beta chains from one sample in a study of T cell responses to AZD1222 COVID-19 vaccine. Sequenced by immunoSEQ multiplex PCR; TCRdb stores in-frame clones only, minus some. The sample records about 200,000 clones, 91% being singletons. The sample in question was peripheral blood, obtained 28 days after the second AZD1222 dose. The receptors were gathered from an adult who received the AZD1222 COVID-19 vaccine. CDR3s include the opening cysteine and the closing phenylalanine or tryptophan. The D gene is left open where the match is weak. Size values are once, few and many counts, or a class for expanded clones, and some rows have none.

d_call clone_size j_call v_call cdr3_aa cdr3_nt
NA once TRBJ2-1 TRBV5-1 CASSWDSGLDEQFF TGCGCCAGCAGCTGGGACTCCGGGTTGGATGAGCAGTTCTTC
NA NA TRBJ1-1 TRBV6-5 CASREGNRDTEAFF TGTGCCTCCCGAGAGGGTAATAGGGACACTGAAGCTTTCTTT
TRBD1 NA TRBJ1-2 TRBV7-9 CASSDRDRDGYTF TGTGCCAGCAGCGACCGGGACAGGGATGGCTACACCTTC
TRBD1 NA TRBJ1-1 TRBV30 CAWSRQGARGTEAFF TGTGCCTGGAGCAGACAGGGGGCGCGGGGCACTGAAGCTTTCTTT
NA NA TRBJ2-1 TRBV6-4 CASSDSGLAHEQFF TGTGCCAGCAGTGACTCGGGCCTAGCCCATGAGCAGTTCTTC
NA once TRBJ1-1 TRBV4-2 CASSPGEGRNTEAFF TGTGCCAGCAGCCCGGGAGAAGGGCGAAACACTGAAGCTTTCTTT
NA NA TRBJ1-6 TRBV28 CASSSRQGGSPLHF TGTGCCAGCAGTTCCCGACAAGGGGGTTCACCCCTCCACTTT
NA NA TRBJ2-5 TRBV6-6 CASSYLTGWETQYF TGTGCCAGCAGTTACCTTACAGGGTGGGAGACCCAGTACTTC
NA once TRBJ2-7 TRBV6-2/TRBV6-3 CASSRQAKYEQYF TGTGCCAGCAGCCGACAGGCTAAATACGAGCAGTACTTC
NA NA TRBJ2-7 TRBV10-3 CAIRDTGISYEQYF TGTGCCATCAGGGATACAGGGATTTCCTACGAGCAGTACTTC
TRBD2 NA TRBJ2-1 TRBV29-1 CSVVAASGRVYNEQFF TGCAGCGTTGTTGCGGCTAGCGGGAGGGTCTACAATGAGCAGTTCTTC
NA NA TRBJ2-7 TRBV27 CASRGSYEQYF TGTGCCAGCCGGGGCTCCTACGAGCAGTACTTC
TRBD1 NA TRBJ1-2 TRBV4-1 CASSQGQGEVHGYTF TGCGCCAGCAGCCAGGGACAGGGGGAGGTTCATGGCTACACCTTC
NA NA TRBJ1-2 TRBV7-9 CASSSSDRRGYGYTF TGTGCCAGCAGCTCTAGTGACCGAAGGGGCTATGGCTACACCTTC
TRBD1 NA TRBJ1-5 TRBV28 CASSFRTGSNQPQHF TGTGCCAGCAGTTTCCGGACAGGAAGCAATCAGCCCCAGCATTTT
NA once TRBJ2-4 TRBV12-3/TRBV12-4 CASSFGNIQYF TGTGCCAGCAGTTTTGGAAACATTCAGTACTTC
NA NA TRBJ1-2 TRBV9 CASSVGGRSGLEGYTF TGTGCCAGCAGCGTAGGGGGGCGCTCGGGACTTGAGGGCTACACCTTC
NA NA TRBJ1-5 TRBV18 CASSGSSNQPQHF TGTGCCAGCTCCGGCAGTTCCAATCAGCCCCAGCATTTT
NA few TRBJ1-5 TRBV27 CASSPGSGVGPQHF TGTGCCAGCAGTCCTGGGTCGGGCGTCGGGCCCCAGCATTTT
NA NA TRBJ2-7 TRBV27 CASSLHPRGTYEQYF TGTGCCAGCAGTTTACATCCGCGGGGAACCTACGAGCAGTACTTC
TRBD1 NA TRBJ2-7 TRBV27 CASSRDSEASYEQYF TGTGCCAGCAGTCGGGACAGCGAGGCCTCCTACGAGCAGTACTTC
NA NA TRBJ2-1 TRBV5-6 CASNPSEAFSYNEQFF TGTGCCAGCAACCCCAGTGAAGCGTTCTCCTACAATGAGCAGTTCTTC
TRBD1 NA TRBJ2-6 TRBV27 CASSLAGQGLAGANVLTF TGTGCCAGCAGTTTAGCGGGACAGGGGCTCGCTGGGGCCAACGTCCTGACTTTC
NA NA TRBJ2-7 TRBV7-9 CASSPLSGTSPDEQYF TGTGCCAGCAGCCCTCTCTCCGGGACTTCTCCCGACGAGCAGTACTTC
NA NA TRBJ1-5 TRBV7-2 CASSPRGGPYSNQPQHF TGTGCCAGCAGCCCCCGCGGAGGCCCATATAGCAATCAGCCCCAGCATTTT
NA NA TRBJ1-2 TRBV11-2 CASSFLGGNYGYTF TGTGCCAGCAGCTTCCTTGGGGGCAACTATGGCTACACCTTC
TRBD1 NA TRBJ1-6 TRBV28 CASSGYRTGRSPLHF TGTGCCAGCAGTGGATACAGGACAGGGAGATCACCCCTCCACTTT
NA NA TRBJ1-1 TRBV7-2 CASSLARAGGVPGATEAFF TGTGCCAGCAGCTTAGCCCGGGCGGGGGGCGTCCCCGGGGCCACTGAAGCTTTCTTT
NA NA TRBJ1-1 TRBV30 CAWRVSENTEAFF TGTGCCTGGAGGGTTAGTGAGAACACTGAAGCTTTCTTT
NA NA TRBJ2-7 TRBV21-1 CASSKYISGNPYEQYF TGTGCCAGCAGCAAATATATATCCGGGAACCCCTACGAGCAGTACTTC
NA NA TRBJ1-2 TRBV27 CASRVPGTGGYGYTF TGTGCCAGCAGAGTTCCGGGGACTGGGGGCTATGGCTACACCTTC
NA NA TRBJ1-2 TRBV19 CASSRVGPNLNYGYTF TGTGCCAGTAGTCGGGTAGGGCCCAACTTAAACTATGGCTACACCTTC
TRBD2 NA TRBJ2-7 TRBV14 CASSPGLAVRSYEQYF TGTGCCAGCAGCCCGGGACTAGCGGTCCGCTCCTACGAGCAGTACTTC
TRBD2 NA TRBJ2-5 TRBV7-3 CASSKKLIAGGPTETQYF TGTGCCAGCAGCAAAAAACTAATAGCGGGAGGGCCAACAGAGACCCAGTACTTC
TRBD1 NA TRBJ1-4 TRBV2 CASNQRQGDEKLFF TGTGCCAGCAATCAGAGACAGGGGGACGAAAAACTGTTTTTT
NA NA TRBJ2-7 TRBV27 CASSSGAFYEQYF TGTGCCAGCAGTTCAGGGGCATTCTACGAGCAGTACTTC
NA NA TRBJ2-7 TRBV19 CASSIAGDSYEQYF TGTGCCAGTAGTATAGCCGGGGACTCCTACGAGCAGTACTTC
NA NA TRBJ2-7 TRBV30 CAWMEIPGSPYEQYF TGTGCCTGGATGGAGATACCAGGGAGCCCCTACGAGCAGTACTTC
TRBD1 NA TRBJ2-1 TRBV5-5 CASSLDRQGYYNEQFF TGTGCCAGCAGCTTGGACCGACAGGGATACTACAATGAGCAGTTCTTC
TRBD1 NA TRBJ1-2 TRBV5-1 CASSLDRGNYGYTF TGCGCCAGCAGCTTGGACAGGGGGAACTATGGCTACACCTTC
NA NA TRBJ1-5 TRBV19 CASSIGAGRQPQHF TGTGCCAGTAGTATCGGGGCAGGGAGGCAGCCCCAGCATTTT
NA NA TRBJ1-2 TRBV25-1 CASSRASYGYTF TGTGCCAGCAGCCGGGCGAGCTATGGCTACACCTTC